The clone carrying this T cell receptor beta chain was counted only a few times. Antigen specificity is unknown. The PCR ran on 60 Vbeta and 13 Jbeta primers. TCRdb's copy holds only in-frame clones and misses some; the assay was immunoSEQ multiplex PCR. The data hold 150,000 to 200,000 clones, with under 85% observed a single time. Germline assignment: CDR1 SGHTA and CDR2 FQGNSA. The CDR3 is 14 amino acids. V dropped 1 base and J dropped 8; count of bases not matched to a gene: 6. The data are from a study of cytomegalovirus exposure and HLA in healthy donors. Study outcomes and limitations: Within an earlier analysis, most TCR beta V segments proved productive either about 90% or about 30% of the time. As a later analysis revealed, the rate of TCR association differed by HLA locus, with DRB1 most and HLA-C fewest.

The clonotype was recovered from a male donor in good health and CMV-seronegative. Sequencing was performed on PBMCs. J is TRBJ1-2 and V is TRBV7-2; 8 nucleotides line up with TRBD1. The DNA for the CDR3 is TGTGCCAGCAGCTTAGAAGCAGGGGGCGTCGGCTACACCTTC. Residues: CASSLEAGGVGYTF.